This T cell receptor beta chain was identified in a study of T cells in Graves' hyperthyroidism and ophthalmopathy. This clonotype was observed once. RNA transcripts provided the source from which TCR beta CDR3 regions were amplified. TCR CDR3 regions were first amplified by RT-PCR with HTBI primers. TCRdb re-analysed the multiplex PCR reads in MiXCR, keeping a single row per CDR3 protein. The table shows 530,000 or so distinct CDR3 sequences, with around 46% occurring only once. In germline, CDR1 is SGHVS, CDR2 FNYEAQ. The CDR3 spans 16 residues. With 3 bases removed from V and 7 bases from J, the gap between germline ends came to 22 bases. It was uncontrolled infection, other autoimmune disease, pregnancy or lactation that excluded patients. Diagnosing involved the use of clinical symptoms, serum thyroxine and TRAb, thyroid ultrasound and orbital computed tomography.

Input material: peripheral blood or thyroid tissue (not recorded which). The source is a woman aged 18-35 years with Graves' hyperthyroidism. The V and J genes are TRBV7-6 and TRBJ2-7; D could derive from TRBD1 or TRBD2 (5 bases each). The DNA of the CDR3 is TGTGCCAGCAGCTTTTTGGGGCAGGGAGAAGACAATGAGCAGTACTTC. Translated, it gives CASSFLGQGEDNEQYF.